The 10 T cell receptor beta chains presented below share a single source sample, sequenced in a study of blood T cell repertoires in COVID-19. The assay was immunoSEQ multiplex PCR, and TCRdb's table has in-frame clones only and misses some. The sample includes 200,000 to 300,000 clones, approximately 85% of them seen just once. The specimen sequenced was peripheral blood. All receptors derive from a young woman with acute or convalescent COVID-19.

The V and J genes are TRBV6-5 and TRBJ2-2, with a tentative D call TRBD1 (5 bases). This CDR3 region has 15 residues. The germline CDR1 and CDR2 sequences are MNHEY and SVGAGI. Deletions cut 2 bases from V and 5 bases from J, with 12 bases between. CDR3 bases: TGTGCCAGCAGTTACGGGTTGGGGCGGACCGGGGAGCTGTTTTTT. Its protein is CASSYGLGRTGELFF.

The J gene is TRBJ1-2, the V gene TRBV29-1, with D tentatively TRBD1 (6 bases). The CDR3 loop spans 11 amino acids. CDR1 and CDR2 (germline): SQVTM, ANQGSEA. The V end lost 5 bases, the J end lost 8 bases, and 12 bases lay between the germline ends. The CDR3 region is CSVLGGQGYTF. The CDR3 nucleotides are TGCAGCGTTCTCGGGGGGCAGGGCTACACCTTC. Combining the CDR3 with reference TRBV29-1 and TRBJ1-2 gives the whole variable domain SAVISQKPSRDICQRGTSLTIQCQVDSQVTMMFWYRQQPGQSLTLIATANQGSEATYESGFVIDKFPISRPNLTFSTLTVSNMSPEDSSIYLCSVLGGQGYTFGSGTRLTVV.

The V and J genes are TRBV6-5 and TRBJ2-1; D is unclear. Germline V gene lookup returns CDR1 MNHEY and CDR2 SVGAGI. Trimming removed 8 bases at V and 4 bases at J, with 12 bases between. The CDR3 is made up of 13 amino acids. The CDR3 here is CASSSSGYNEQFF. The CDR3 DNA follows: TGTGCCAGCTCATCGTCAGGTTACAATGAGCAGTTCTTC.

The CDR3 sequence is CSVERGRGYNEQFF. CDR3 DNA sequence: TGCAGCGTTGAAAGAGGGAGAGGGTACAATGAGCAGTTCTTC. The V and J genes are TRBV29-1 and TRBJ2-1, with a weak D call TRBD2 (5 bases). The germline CDR1 and CDR2 sequences are SQVTM and ANQGSEA. With 2 bases removed from V and 4 bases from J, the gap between germline ends came to 12 bases. The CDR3 has 14 amino acids.

J is TRBJ2-1 and V is TRBV30, with 11 bases identical to TRBD2. Trimming removed 0 bases from V and 9 bases from J; junction bases left unmatched: 22. The CDR3 consists of 20 residues. CDR1 is GTSNPN, CDR2 SVGIG, per germline (reference sequence). CDR3: CAWSVLTARATSGRHGEQFF. In DNA, the CDR3 is TGTGCCTGGAGTGTACTGACAGCACGAGCTACTAGCGGGAGACATGGTGAGCAGTTCTTC.

The V gene is TRBV11-3, the J gene TRBJ2-7; D might be TRBD2 (5 bases). This CDR3 is built from 15 residues. Germline V lookup: CDR1 SGHNT, CDR2 YENEEA. Trimming shortened V by 1 base and J by 2 bases, and 12 bases separated the two germline ends. The CDR3 nucleotides read TGTGCCAGCAGCTTAGTTTCCGGGGAACCCTACGAGCAGTACTTC. Residues: CASSLVSGEPYEQYF.

DNA of the CDR3: TGTGCCAGCAGTGAACAGCGGGCAGGGATATTCGATGAGCAGTTCTTC. Its translation: CASSEQRAGIFDEQFF. The rearrangement joins TRBV6-1 to TRBJ2-1; possible D gene TRBD2, 6 bases. Per germline, CDR1 MNHNS and CDR2 SASEGT. This CDR3 spans 16 amino acids. The V and J ends lost 2 bases and 8 bases respectively, with 19 bases between them.

The chain couples TRBV19 to TRBJ2-1; 8 bases are shared with TRBD1. CDR3 size: 15 residues. From germline, CDR1 is LNHDA and CDR2 SQIVND (reference sequence). V gave up 5 bases and J gave up 3 bases; unmatched junction bases: 6. The CDR3 region is CASSGGQENYNEQFF. CDR3 nucleotide sequence: TGTGCCAGTAGTGGGGGACAGGAAAACTACAATGAGCAGTTCTTC.

The rearrangement uses TRBV29-1 and TRBJ2-5; 9 bases are shared with TRBD1. J lost 5 bases, V lost 4 bases, and 8 bases had no gene match. Germline loops: CDR1 SQVTM, CDR2 ANQGSEA. The CDR3 has 14 residues. CDR3 in DNA: TGCAGCGTTGGACCGGGACAGGGAAGGGAGACCCAGTACTTC. This encodes CSVGPGQGRETQYF.

V is TRBV6-2 or TRBV6-3 and J is TRBJ1-2; D gene uncertain. This CDR3 region has 15 residues. Germline V lookup: CDR1 MNHEY, CDR2 SVGEGT. Trimming removed 2 bases at V and 3 bases at J, with 13 bases between. The CDR3 DNA reads as TGTGCCAGCAGTTACGCCGGGAGCCGTTACTATGGCTACACCTTC. As protein: CASSYAGSRYYGYTF.